This entry lists 10 T cell receptor beta chains sequenced from one sample in a study of cytomegalovirus exposure and HLA in healthy donors. Use of 60 Vbeta and 13 Jbeta primers characterized the PCR. Here immunoSEQ multiplex PCR was the method, and the copy in TCRdb shows in-frame clones only, minus some. Counted here are tens of thousands of clones, 78% occurring once; the ten biggest clones make up around 4.4%. Sequenced input: PBMCs. These receptors were collected from a male donor in good health and CMV-seropositive.

The rearrangement links TRBV5-1 to TRBJ2-7, with TRBD2 matching 11 bases. The CDR3 is 15 amino acids. The V segment lost 4 bases and the J segment 3 bases; nucleotides outside the gene matches: 6. Germline loops: CDR1 SGHRS, CDR2 YFSETQ. CDR3 nucleotides: TGCGCCAGCAGCCCTACTAGCGGGAGTGTCTACGAGCAGTACTTC. Its protein product is CASSPTSGSVYEQYF.

The chain recombines TRBV23-1 with TRBJ1-2; D gene ambiguous. TRBV23-1 is recorded as an ORF, its role being uncertain. V was clipped by 8 bases and J by 5 bases, with 9 bases between them. The CDR3 covers 11 residues. DNA for the CDR3: TGCGCCAGCCGAACAGAGTATGGCTACACCTTC. Amino acids: CASRTEYGYTF.

The genes are TRBV28 and TRBJ2-3; D gene unclear. The CDR3 runs to 13 residues. Trimming took off 2 bases at V and 4 bases at J, with 7 bases between the two ends. Germline CDR1 and CDR2: MDHEN and SYDVKM. This chain's CDR3 is CASSLVPSDTQYF. The CDR3 DNA sequence: TGTGCCAGCAGTTTAGTCCCCTCAGATACGCAGTATTTT.

The chain carries TRBV27 and TRBJ1-6, with 7 bases that match TRBD1. The CDR3 totals 13 residues. CDR1 and CDR2 from the germline V gene are MNHEY and SMNVEV (reference sequence). The trim removed 10 bases at V and 10 bases at J, leaving 10 bases unmatched. This chain's CDR3 is CATSGGGGSPLHF. The CDR3 DNA reads as TGTGCCACCTCTGGAGGGGGCGGCTCACCCCTCCACTTT.

This chain joins TRBV5-1 and TRBJ2-1; D may be TRBD2 (6 bases). Germline CDR1 is SGHRS and CDR2 is YFSETQ. This CDR3 is 12 amino acids long. V lost 2 bases to trimming and J lost 8 bases, with 8 bases between them. The CDR3, as DNA: TGCGCCAGCAGCTTAGGAGGGGATGAGCAGTTCTTC. Translated: CASSLGGDEQFF.

This rearrangement joins TRBV5-6 to TRBJ2-3; 7 positions agree with TRBD2. Germline-derived CDR1 and CDR2 are SGHDT and YYEEEE. This CDR3 contains 17 residues. J gave up 2 bases and V 4 bases, and 13 bases lay outside the gene matches. The CDR3, as DNA: TGTGCCAGCAGCCGACGTTGGCGGGGGAGGGACACAGATACGCAGTATTTT. Amino acid sequence: CASSRRWRGRDTDTQYF.

The rearrangement links TRBV7-2 to TRBJ1-1; a weak D match, TRBD1 (5 bases). This CDR3 region has 14 residues. With 1 base removed from V and 3 bases from J, the gap between germline ends came to 9 bases. The germline V gene encodes CDR1 SGHTA and CDR2 FQGNSA. In nucleotides, the CDR3 is TGTGCCAGCAGCTTAGTGGTGGGGCACACTGAAGCTTTCTTT. Amino acids: CASSLVVGHTEAFF.

This clone came up once. CDR3 sequence: CASRSGYYTDTQYF. Here the CDR3 DNA reads TGTGCCAGTCGGTCCGGGTATTACACAGATACGCAGTATTTT. V gene TRBV19 combines with J gene TRBJ2-3; D uncertain. CDR3 length: 14 amino acids. V was clipped by 8 bases and J by 2 bases, with 14 bases between them. CDR1 and CDR2 from the germline V gene are LNHDA and SQIVND (reference sequence).

The V gene is TRBV27, the J gene TRBJ1-4; tentative D call: TRBD1 (5 bases). V gave up 6 bases and J gave up 3 bases, with 14 bases separating them. The germline gives CDR1 MNHEY, CDR2 SMNVEV (reference sequence). This CDR3 region has 15 residues. Here the CDR3 reads CASSSYSGPNEKLFF. CDR3 DNA sequence: TGTGCCAGCAGCAGTTATTCAGGGCCTAATGAAAAACTGTTTTTT.

CDR3 coding DNA: TGTGCCAGCAACCCTCGCGGGGGAGGGAACAATGAGCAGTTCTTC. Its protein product is CASNPRGGGNNEQFF. This chain links TRBV7-9 with TRBJ2-1; the match to TRBD2 covers 7 bases. V gave up 7 bases and J gave up 5 bases; unmatched junction bases: 11. CDR1 is SEHNR and CDR2 is FQNEAQ in the germline V gene (reference sequence). CDR3 size: 15 residues.